This TCR beta chain was found in a study of shared clonotypes between healthy human individuals. The study, taken as a whole, reports: Some clonotypes were shared by all four sorted-subset donors, while others were not shared. The non-shared ones had lower generation probabilities than the shared ones.

The CDR3 extends over 16 amino acids. Germline CDR1 reads SGDLS; CDR2 reads YYNGEE. Losses at the gene ends were 4 bases for V and 1 base for J; bases not matched to a gene: 5. Worth noting for this clone: Its antigen remains unknown.

In the original workflow: There were no quality scores in the junction-only immunoSEQ sequences, so filtering differed. TCRdb keeps only in-frame clones here, not all; method: immunoSEQ multiplex PCR. That table is the source of V, J and clone size, and D and trimming were worked out from the DNA. Among hundreds of thousands of clones listed, under 80% were seen once. There were only Caucasian adults among the donors, and all lived in Nashville, Tennessee. Naive CD4+ cells were CD45RA-selected; the remaining cells were memory. The J gene is TRBJ2-1, the V gene TRBV9; 10 bases are shared with TRBD2. What was sequenced was memory CD4+ T cells sorted from blood. Sample subset: CD45RA-negative fraction. This sequence was found in a woman aged 25 to 39 in good health. Here the CDR3 reads CASSPPSGSSYNEQFF. The CDR3 DNA reads as TGTGCCAGCAGCCCCCCTAGCGGGAGTTCCTACAATGAGCAGTTCTTC.